What follows are 14 T cell receptor beta chains derived from one specimen sequenced in a study of blood T cell repertoires in COVID-19. Libraries were prepared by immunoSEQ multiplex PCR; TCRdb keeps only in-frame clonotypes and omits some of them. The sample shows under 200,000 clones, approximately 85% of them seen only once. Sequencing used peripheral blood. The source is a woman in her fifties or sixties with COVID-19, enrolled during active disease.

The V and J genes are TRBV7-3 and TRBJ1-2, with D perhaps matching TRBD1 (5 bases). CDR3 length equals 13 residues. V lost 6 bases to trimming and J lost 8 bases, with 16 bases between them. Germline lookup yields CDR1 SGHTA and CDR2 FQGTGA. The CDR3 loop is CASSLGGLTGYTF. DNA of the CDR3: TGTGCCAGCAGTTTGGGGGGTCTGACCGGCTACACCTTC.

The genes are TRBV6-6 and TRBJ1-5, with D unresolved. Looked up from germline, CDR1 is MNHNY and CDR2 is SVGAGI (reference sequence). The CDR3 has 16 residues. Trimming took off 0 bases at V and 3 bases at J, with 12 bases between the two ends. The CDR3 here is CASSYSFFADNQPQHF. Written as DNA, the CDR3 is TGTGCCAGCAGTTACTCGTTTTTTGCAGACAATCAGCCCCAGCATTTT.

The CDR3 sequence is CASSYLQGNTEAFF. DNA for the CDR3: TGTGCCAGCAGTTACCTGCAGGGTAACACTGAAGCTTTCTTT. The chain combines TRBV6-2 or TRBV6-3 with TRBJ1-1; possibly TRBD1 for D (5 bases). Germline CDR1 is MNHEY and CDR2 is SVGEGT. CDR3 length: 14 amino acids. V was clipped by 2 bases and J by 2 bases, with 9 bases between them.

The rearrangement joins TRBV18 to TRBJ1-1; a possible D gene is TRBD1 (5 bases). The CDR3 extends over 15 amino acids. Germline CDR1 reads KGHSH; CDR2 reads LQKENI. Trimming left V 3 bases short and J 0 bases short, with 11 bases between. CDR3 loop: CASSPQGAMNTEAFF. CDR3 coding DNA: TGTGCCAGCTCACCCCAGGGCGCGATGAACACTGAAGCTTTCTTT.

The chain joins TRBV28 to TRBJ1-1; no clear D gene. Germline V CDR1 and CDR2: MDHEN, SYDVKM. Trimming pared 5 bases from V and 5 bases from J, leaving 18 bases between. The CDR3 spans 15 residues. The CDR3, as DNA: TGTGCCAGCAGTAAGAACTTGGGCCCGGGGACTGAAGCTTTCTTT. Protein: CASSKNLGPGTEAFF. Combining the CDR3 with reference TRBV28 and TRBJ1-1 gives the whole variable domain DVKVTQSSRYLVKRTGEKVFLECVQDMDHENMFWYRQDPGLGLRLIYFSYDVKMKEKGDIPEGYSVSREKKERFSLILESASTNQTSMYLCASSKNLGPGTEAFFGQGTRLTVV.

V is TRBV28 and J is TRBJ1-5; perhaps TRBD1 as D (6 bases). The CDR3 has 16 residues. Germline CDR1 is MDHEN and CDR2 is SYDVKM. Trimming took 6 bases from V and 3 from J, leaving 18 bases between them. CDR3 DNA: TGTGCCAGCAGCCGGAAACAGAGGGGGACCAATCAGCCCCAGCATTTT. This gives the protein CASSRKQRGTNQPQHF.

The chain carries TRBV6-1 and TRBJ2-7; 7 bases fit TRBD1. This CDR3 has 15 amino acids. Germline values: CDR1 MNHNS, CDR2 SASEGT. Trimming took 0 bases from V and 3 from J; bases not matched to a gene: 5. In nucleotides, the CDR3 is TGTGCCAGCAGTGAAGCCCCAGGGGGATACTACGAGCAGTACTTC. Encoded protein: CASSEAPGGYYEQYF.

This clone turned up a few times. The chain employs TRBV7-8 and TRBJ2-3; 9 positions agree with TRBD1. Unmatched junction bases numbered 9, after V lost 3 bases and J lost 2 bases. Germline V lookup: CDR1 SGHVS, CDR2 FQNEAQ. This CDR3 is 17 amino acids long. The CDR3, as DNA: TGTGCCAGCAGCTTGTCCGGGACAGGGTCGAACACAGATACGCAGTATTTT. Translating it yields CASSLSGTGSNTDTQYF. Drawing the rest from reference TRBV7-8 and TRBJ2-3, the complete variable domain is GAGVSQSPRYKVAKRGQDVALRCDPISGHVSLFWYQQALGQGPEFLTYFQNEAQLDKSGLPSDRFFAERPEGSVSTLKIQRTQQEDSAVYLCASSLSGTGSNTDTQYFGPGTRLTVL.

V gene TRBV5-8 combines with J gene TRBJ1-6; D unclear. Trimming shortened V by 0 bases and J by 10 bases, and 5 bases separated the two germline ends. The CDR3 totals 12 residues. Germline V gene data show CDR1 as SGHTS and CDR2 as YDEGEE. The CDR3 nucleotides read TGTGCCAGCAGCTTGGGGGAGTCACCCCTCCACTTT. The encoded protein is CASSLGESPLHF.

This clone came up a few times. The chain uses TRBV6-1 and TRBJ1-6; 10 positions agree with TRBD1. This CDR3 contains 17 residues. Germline trimming cut 4 bases from V and 3 bases from J; bases unmatched to any gene: 6. CDR1 is MNHNS, CDR2 SASEGT, per germline. Written as DNA, the CDR3 is TGTGCCAGCAGTGGGCCCTGGACAGGGGGCTATAATTCACCCCTCCACTTT. Encoded protein: CASSGPWTGGYNSPLHF.

V usage is TRBV7-2 and J usage is TRBJ2-4; TRBD2 matches 13 bases. In germline, CDR1 is SGHTA, CDR2 FQGNSA. With V trimmed by 5 bases and J by 7 bases, 14 bases remained unmatched. CDR3 length: 18 residues. CDR3 in DNA: TGTGCCAGCAGCATAACCGGGACTAGCGGGACGGGTGGGAACATTCAGTACTTC. Encoded protein: CASSITGTSGTGGNIQYF.

J is TRBJ2-2 and V is TRBV18; D unresolved. The germline V gene encodes CDR1 KGHSH and CDR2 LQKENI. The CDR3 has 11 amino acids. V was shortened by 10 bases and J by 2 bases, with 5 bases between the two germline ends. The DNA for the CDR3 is TGTGCCACCTTCAACACCGGGGAGCTGTTTTTT. This translates into CATFNTGELFF.

V is TRBV28 and J is TRBJ2-5, with TRBD2 as a possible D gene (7 bases). CDR1 MDHEN and CDR2 SYDVKM come from the germline V gene. This CDR3 is built from 15 residues. Trimming shortened V by 6 bases and J by 4 bases, and 18 bases separated the two germline ends. The CDR3 loop reads CASSPRGGQSETQYF. CDR3 nucleotide sequence: TGTGCCAGCAGCCCGAGGGGGGGGCAATCAGAGACCCAGTACTTC.

V is TRBV18 and J is TRBJ2-7; tentative D call: TRBD1 (6 bases). Germline values: CDR1 KGHSH, CDR2 LQKENI. This CDR3 is 16 amino acids long. V was shortened by 0 bases and J by 0 bases, with 12 bases between the two germline ends. The CDR3 coding sequence is TGTGCCAGCTCACCACCGGGACACTCCTCCTCCTACGAGCAGTACGTC. This codes for CASSPPGHSSSYEQYV.